The 9 T cell receptor beta chains in this list originate from one sample, sequenced in a study of CD8+CD57+ T cells in acquired aplastic anemia. Using genomic DNA as the template, TCR beta VDJ and CDR3 profiling was carried out. TCRdb re-called the reads with MiXCR, one entry per CDR3 protein. The data show 160,000 or so distinct CDR3 sequences, less than 50% seen once. An expansion of CD8+CD57+ cells by flow cytometry had been shown in patients chosen for sequencing. Sequenced: sorted CD4+, CD8+, or CD8+CD57+ T cells (not recorded which) from PBMCs. The receptors come from a human donor with aplastic anemia.

V usage is TRBV5-1 and J usage is TRBJ2-7; the D is unclear. Trimming removed 3 bases from V and 3 bases from J, with 10 bases in between. This CDR3 spans 13 amino acids. Germline CDR1 reads SGHRS; CDR2 reads YFSETQ. The CDR3 DNA reads as TGCGCCAGCAGCTCCATGCCCAACTACGAGCAGTACTTC. It encodes CASSSMPNYEQYF.

The chain is built from TRBV25-1 and TRBJ2-7; 9 bases align to TRBD1. Per the germline V gene, CDR1 is MGHDK and CDR2 is SYGVNS. The length of the CDR3 is 14 residues. With 4 bases clipped from V and 6 bases from J, the junction kept 7 bases outside the gene matches. This chain's CDR3 is CASSGGTGLVEQYV. CDR3 sequence (DNA): TGTGCCAGCAGTGGAGGGACAGGGTTGGTCGAGCAGTACGTC.

The chain links TRBV19 to TRBJ1-5; D is unclear. The CDR3 runs to 12 residues. Germline CDR1 reads LNHDA; CDR2 reads SQIVND (reference sequence). Between the trimmed V and J ends, which lost 7 bases and 8 bases, there was a span of 12 bases. CDR3 coding DNA: TGTGCCAGTACTCCTAAGTCGGAGCCCCAGCATTTT. This translates into CASTPKSEPQHF.

A remark on this clonotype: An end of the junction differs from the germline gene, which may be a read error. The chain has TRBV10-3 and TRBJ1-2, with D maybe TRBD1 (6 bases). CDR1 and CDR2 (germline): ENHRY, SYGVKD. The CDR3 consists of 14 residues. CDR3: CAISAGRGGYGHTF. The CDR3 DNA follows: TGCGCCATCAGTGCGGGCAGGGGCGGCTATGGCCACACCTTC.

At least ten counts were recorded for this clonotype. This chain links TRBV5-6 with TRBJ1-6; a weak D match, TRBD1 (5 bases). Trimming removed 2 bases from V and 10 bases from J, with 22 bases in between. This CDR3 contains 17 residues. Germline-derived CDR1 and CDR2 are SGHDT and YYEEEE. The CDR3 here is CASSFRTATTGGSPLHF. The CDR3 bases are TGTGCCAGCAGCTTCCGGACTGCTACTACCGGGGGATCACCCCTCCACTTT. The full variable domain, its missing parts supplied by reference TRBV5-6 and TRBJ1-6, is DAGVTQSPTHLIKTRGQQVTLRCSPKSGHDTVSWYQQALGQGPQFIFQYYEEEERQRGNFPDRFSGHQFPNYSSELNVNALLLGDSALYLCASSFRTATTGGSPLHFGNGTRLTVT.

To note about this clonotype: A read error is possible here, since a much larger clone lies one base away. V and J are TRBV19 and TRBJ1-2, with 7 positions matching TRBD1. The CDR3 runs 14 residues. The germline gives CDR1 LNHDA, CDR2 SQIVND (reference sequence). CDR3 region: CASSPMTGSYSYTF. Written as DNA, the CDR3 is TGTGCCAGCAGTCCTATGACAGGGTCCTATAGCTACACCTTC.

The sample holds many counts of this clonotype. The chain uses TRBV29-1 and TRBJ1-3; D is undetermined. Germline assignment: CDR1 SQVTM and CDR2 ANQGSEA. V was shortened by 3 bases and J by 4 bases, with 4 bases between the two germline ends. The CDR3 runs to 11 residues. DNA of the CDR3: TGCAGCGTTGATATGGGAAACACCATATATTTT. This gives the protein CSVDMGNTIYF.

The V gene is TRBV9, the J gene TRBJ1-5; D gene ambiguous. Germline values: CDR1 SGDLS, CDR2 YYNGEE. Between the trimmed V and J ends, which lost 4 bases and 4 bases, there was a span of 12 bases. This CDR3 has 14 residues. The CDR3 loop is CASSTDGGNQPQHF. In nucleotides, the CDR3 is TGTGCCAGCAGCACCGACGGAGGGAATCAGCCCCAGCATTTT.

The table lists this clonotype with many counts. The chain carries TRBV6-2 or TRBV6-3 and TRBJ2-5; 11 nucleotides agree with TRBD2. The CDR3 loop spans 18 amino acids. In germline, CDR1 is MNHEY, CDR2 SVGEGT. V lost 1 base, J lost 5 bases, and 12 bases stayed unmatched. The CDR3 sequence: CASSYYPLAGASRETQYF. CDR3 in DNA: TGTGCCAGCAGTTACTACCCACTAGCGGGAGCGTCTCGGGAGACCCAGTACTTC.